The sequence of this T cell receptor beta chain was determined in a study of T cells expressing NK-cell markers. Study outcomes and limitations: Nothing established the HCMV specificity of expanded NKG2C+ T cell clones.

This CDR3 is built from 19 residues. Germline assignment: CDR1 LGHNA and CDR2 YNFKEQ. TCRdb re-called the 5' RACE reads; every CDR3 protein appears as one record, without DNA. The sample table sets out over 200,000 distinct CDR3 sequences. In the case of this clonotype: Antigen specificity is unknown.

Input material: blood T cells: a sorted CD56 or NKG2C T cell subset, CD4+ or CD8+ T cells, or bulk PBMC T cells (not recorded which). The chain combines TRBV4-2 with TRBJ2-3; TCRdb's D call, TRBD2, is unchecked because there is no DNA. The origin of this receptor is a man between 18 and 29 years old in good health. CDR3 sequence: CASSGPSGRERDSTDTQYF.